The 19 T cell receptor beta chains given below trace back to one sample, sequenced in a study of Ad26.COV2.S vaccination and SARS-CoV-2 variants. Treatment described: roughly 19 received Ad26.COV2.S at low or high dose, single or two shots; about 5 received placebo; per-sample allocation not given. Samples analyzed were those drawn on day 63 after the first vaccine or placebo injection. Assay used: immunoSEQ multiplex PCR; TCRdb lists only in-frame clones, some missing. The sample lists 300,000 to 400,000 clones, around 89% occurring once. Material: peripheral blood, obtained in a trial of Ad26.COV2.S vaccine versus placebo. The receptor source for this set is a person between 18 and 60 years old who received the Ad26.COV2.S COVID-19 vaccine or a placebo.

This chain links TRBV3-1 (or the pseudogene TRBV3-2) with TRBJ1-1, with 8 bases matching TRBD1. The CDR3 covers 12 residues. The germline CDR1 and CDR2 sequences are LGHDT and YNNKEL (reference sequence). Losses at the gene ends were 6 bases for V and 5 bases for J; bases not matched to a gene: 2. Written as DNA, the CDR3 is TGTGCCAGCAGTCGGACAGGGACTGAAGCTTTCTTT. It yields the protein CASSRTGTEAFF.

This clone has a single count. This rearrangement joins TRBV14 to TRBJ2-1, with D possibly being TRBD1 (6 bases). V lost 6 bases, J lost 1 base, and 16 bases lay in between. Germline V gene sequence: CDR1 SGHDN, CDR2 FVKESK. The length of the CDR3 is 16 residues. The chain's CDR3 is CASSPDRPLSYNEQFF. The CDR3 bases are TGTGCCAGCAGTCCCGACAGGCCCTTATCCTACAATGAGCAGTTCTTC.

The rearrangement uses TRBV7-8 and TRBJ2-7; D may be TRBD2 (8 bases). Trimming removed 5 bases from V and 3 bases from J, with 17 bases in between. The CDR3 is 15 amino acids. Germline V gene sequence: CDR1 SGHVS, CDR2 FQNEAQ. The CDR3 DNA follows: TGTGCCAGCAGCCTGGAGGGGGCGGGAGGCTACGAGCAGTACTTC. Translation: CASSLEGAGGYEQYF.

The CDR3 sequence: CASSGGEPLYGYTF. In DNA, the CDR3 is TGCGCCAGCAGCGGGGGGGAACCACTCTATGGCTACACCTTC. The gene calls are TRBV5-1 and TRBJ1-2; weak D call: TRBD1 (5 bases). Looked up from germline, CDR1 is SGHRS and CDR2 is YFSETQ. Trimming pared 4 bases from V and 4 bases from J, leaving 14 bases between. The CDR3 is 14 residues long.

This chain uses TRBV7-2 with TRBJ1-4, with 9 nucleotides matching TRBD1. The length of the CDR3 is 15 residues. V dropped 5 bases and J dropped 7; count of bases not matched to a gene: 8. CDR1 and CDR2 from the germline V gene are SGHTA and FQGNSA. Written as DNA, the CDR3 is TGTGCCAGCAGCCCTCGGACAGGGGTCAGTGAAAAACTGTTTTTT. This translates into CASSPRTGVSEKLFF.

The gene calls are TRBV28 and TRBJ2-7; 9 bases are a match to TRBD2. This CDR3 is 15 amino acids long. Trimming removed 4 bases from V and 5 bases from J; junction bases left unmatched: 9. The germline CDR1 and CDR2 sequences are MDHEN and SYDVKM. In nucleotides, the CDR3 is TGTGCCAGCAGTTCCGGCGGGCGGGAGGGCCACGAGCAGTACTTC. It codes for CASSSGGREGHEQYF.

CDR3 sequence reads: CASNRTPNYGYTF. The CDR3 nucleotides are TGTGCCAGCAATCGGACCCCGAACTATGGCTACACCTTC. V is TRBV12-3 or TRBV12-4 and J is TRBJ1-2; no clear D gene. The CDR3 consists of 13 residues. V was clipped by 7 bases and J by 2 bases, with 11 bases between them.

This chain joins TRBV2 and TRBJ1-1; TRBD1 matches at 8 bases. Germline loops: CDR1 SNHLY, CDR2 FYNNEI. V gave up 3 bases and J gave up 4 bases; unmatched junction bases: 10. CDR3 length equals 16 residues. The CDR3 region is CASSDHRGTGGTEAFF. The CDR3 bases are TGTGCCAGCAGTGACCACAGGGGGACGGGGGGCACTGAAGCTTTCTTT.

The chain joins TRBV29-1 to TRBJ2-1, with a weak D call TRBD1 (5 bases). This CDR3 comprises 15 residues. V lost 5 bases and J lost 5, with 19 bases in between. Germline CDR1 reads SQVTM; CDR2 reads ANQGSEA. The CDR3 sequence: CSVFTQDKGDNEQFF. DNA of the CDR3: TGCAGCGTTTTTACCCAGGATAAAGGGGACAATGAGCAGTTCTTC.

This clone was observed a single time. V gene TRBV15 combines with J gene TRBJ2-5, with TRBD1 matching over 8 bases. The J segment lost 1 base and the V segment lost 3 bases, leaving 4 bases of the junction unmatched. This CDR3 spans 15 amino acids. Per the germline V gene, CDR1 is LNHNV and CDR2 is YYDKDF (reference sequence). CDR3 amino acids: CATSRRTGSQETQYF. The CDR3 DNA follows: TGTGCCACCAGCAGGAGGACAGGGTCCCAAGAGACCCAGTACTTC.

This CDR3 reads CASSFSGEGPYNEQFF. CDR3 DNA sequence: TGTGCCAGCAGTTTCAGCGGGGAGGGTCCCTACAATGAGCAGTTCTTC. The chain links TRBV28 to TRBJ2-1; 7 bases fit TRBD2. J gave up 2 bases and V 3 bases, and 7 bases lay outside the gene matches. The germline gives CDR1 MDHEN, CDR2 SYDVKM. This CDR3 has 16 residues.

The J gene is TRBJ1-2, the V gene TRBV5-4; D might be TRBD1 (5 bases). CDR3 length: 16 amino acids. Germline-derived CDR1 and CDR2 are SGHNT and YYREEE (reference sequence). V was shortened by 1 base and J by 6 bases, with 19 bases between the two germline ends. The DNA of the CDR3 is TGTGCCAGCAGCTTGTTCGGGGGAAAGTTCGGGGATGGCTACACCTTC. Amino acid sequence: CASSLFGGKFGDGYTF. Complete variable domain (other parts from reference TRBV5-4 and TRBJ1-2): ETGVTQSPTHLIKTRGQQVTLRCSSQSGHNTVSWYQQALGQGPQFIFQYYREEENGRGNFPPRFSGLQFPNYSSELNVNALELDDSALYLCASSLFGGKFGDGYTFGSGTRLTVV.

V gene TRBV11-2 combines with J gene TRBJ2-7, with 8 bases identical to TRBD2. This CDR3 is 16 amino acids long. Trimming removed 5 bases from V and 2 bases from J; junction bases left unmatched: 11. Germline CDR1 and CDR2: SGHAT and FQNNGV. CDR3 DNA sequence: TGTGCCAGCAGCAATAGACTAGCGCGAAAGACCTACGAGCAGTACTTC. It codes for CASSNRLARKTYEQYF.

Here the CDR3 DNA reads TGTGCCACCAGTGACCTTGGGGGACCGCCAGAAGCTTTCTTT. The encoded protein is CATSDLGGPPEAFF. This rearrangement joins TRBV24-1 to TRBJ1-1, with a weak D call TRBD1 (5 bases). Germline V gene sequence: CDR1 KGHDR, CDR2 SFDVKD. This CDR3 is built from 14 residues. The ends were cut back, 4 bases at V and 8 bases at J, with 16 bases in the middle.

CDR3 sequence (DNA): TGTGCCAGCAGCCTAGGGGGCGAAAGCACAGATACGCAGTATTTT. This encodes CASSLGGESTDTQYF. This chain links TRBV11-3 with TRBJ2-3; TRBD1 matches at 7 bases. Trimming took 5 bases from V and 0 from J; bases not matched to a gene: 5. The germline CDR1 and CDR2 sequences are SGHNT and YENEEA. The CDR3 has 15 amino acids.

Here the CDR3 reads CASSLGSYEQYF. In DNA form, the CDR3 reads TGTGCCAGCAGTTTGGGCTCCTACGAGCAGTACTTC. The chain employs TRBV12-3 or TRBV12-4 and TRBJ2-7; D remains unclear. The CDR3 sequence is 12 residues long. Trimming removed 3 bases at V and 0 bases at J, with 3 bases between.

The chain carries TRBV18 and TRBJ1-1; D unresolved. Germline CDR1 and CDR2: KGHSH and LQKENI. This CDR3 has 14 residues. V gave up 5 bases and J gave up 1 base, with 11 bases separating them. DNA for the CDR3: TGTGCCAGCTCATCAATCTCGCGGAACACTGAAGCTTTCTTT. Its protein is CASSSISRNTEAFF.

The rearrangement joins TRBV4-1 to TRBJ2-3; tentative D call: TRBD1 (5 bases). The CDR3 covers 15 residues. The V gene's germline CDR1 is MGHRA and CDR2 YSYEKL. V was cut by 0 bases and J by 1 base, with 8 bases left in between. DNA of the CDR3: TGCGCCAGCAGCCAAGAGGGGCGAGGCACAGATACGCAGTATTTT. It translates to CASSQEGRGTDTQYF.

V and J are TRBV7-9 and TRBJ2-1; 7 bases are shared with TRBD1. Germline values: CDR1 SEHNR, CDR2 FQNEAQ (reference sequence). This CDR3 has 13 residues. V shed 0 bases, J shed 9 bases, and the junction held 2 bases outside the gene matches. Here the CDR3 DNA reads TGTGCCAGCAGCTTAGCAGGGGGCGGTGAGCAGTTCTTC. Translation gives CASSLAGGGEQFF.